Listed below are T cell receptor beta chains from one sample, sequenced in a study of blood T cell repertoires in COVID-19. Produced via immunoSEQ multiplex PCR; TCRdb's table is partial and in-frame only. The table shows some 120,000 clones, with around 81% occurring only once. Sequenced: peripheral blood. These receptor sequences come from a woman aged 45-65 years with acute or convalescent COVID-19. CDR3s include the opening cysteine and the closing phenylalanine or tryptophan. Fields, in order: D gene, J gene, clone size, V gene, CDR3 protein, CDR3 DNA. D genes are given only for firm matches. Clone size appears in some rows only: once, few, many, or a class for an expanded clone.

>-|TRBJ2-5|-|TRBV5-1
CASSLGGQEKVQYF
TGCGCCAGCAGCTTGGGGGGCCAAGAGAAGGTCCAGTACTTC
>-|TRBJ1-5|-|TRBV6-5
CASRGNRVQPQHF
TGTGCCAGCAGGGGAAACAGGGTTCAGCCCCAGCATTTT
>-|TRBJ1-3|-|TRBV29-1
CSVDSGNTIYF
TGCAGCGTTGACTCGGGAAACACCATATATTTT
>-|TRBJ2-1|-|TRBV6-2/TRBV6-3
CASSSTYNEQFF
TGTGCCAGCAGTTCAACTTACAATGAGCAGTTCTTC
>TRBD1|TRBJ2-7|-|TRBV3-1/TRBV3-2
CASSQGGWTGGQYF
TGTGCCAGCAGCCAAGGGGGCTGGACAGGGGGCCAGTACTTC
>-|TRBJ1-3|few|TRBV7-6
CASSPWPGNTIYF
TGTGCCAGCAGCCCTTGGCCTGGAAACACCATATATTTT
>TRBD1|TRBJ2-5|-|TRBV10-3
CATTGGGEVGQETQYF
TGTGCCACTACAGGGGGCGGGGAAGTGGGGCAAGAGACCCAGTACTTC
>-|TRBJ2-1|-|TRBV19
CASSAGTYNEQFF
TGTGCCAGTAGTGCAGGGACCTACAATGAGCAGTTCTTC
>TRBD2|TRBJ2-6|-|TRBV27
CASRVGGSGANVLTF
TGTGCCAGCAGGGTGGGAGGGAGTGGGGCCAACGTCCTGACTTTC
>-|TRBJ1-6|-|TRBV2
CASIAWGTGNSPLHF
TGTGCCAGCATAGCCTGGGGAACGGGGAATTCACCCCTCCACTTT
>-|TRBJ2-2|-|TRBV5-1
CASSPYDSRITGELFF
TGCGCCAGCAGCCCCTACGACAGTAGAATCACCGGGGAGCTGTTTTTT
>-|TRBJ2-3|-|TRBV5-1
CATQRTGSTDTQYF
TGCGCCACCCAGCGGACGGGAAGCACAGATACGCAGTATTTT
>-|TRBJ1-5|-|TRBV5-8
CASTLTGFANQPQHF
TGTGCCAGCACCCTAACAGGGTTTGCCAATCAGCCCCAGCATTTT
>TRBD1|TRBJ2-7|-|TRBV5-1
CASSLGTGGHSTEQYF
TGCGCCAGCAGCTTAGGCACAGGGGGTCACTCCACCGAGCAGTACTTC
>-|TRBJ1-6|-|TRBV3-1/TRBV3-2
CASSQRDSSYNSPLHF
TGTGCCAGCAGCCAAAGAGATAGCTCCTATAATTCACCCCTCCACTTT
>-|TRBJ1-2|-|TRBV6-5
CASSWTSRGYTF
TGTGCCAGCAGTTGGACATCTCGTGGCTACACCTTC
>TRBD2|TRBJ2-5|once|TRBV2
CASSVTSGSQETQYF
TGTGCCAGCAGTGTTACTAGCGGGTCCCAAGAGACCCAGTACTTC
>-|TRBJ1-6|-|TRBV9
CASSPNSSPLHF
TGTGCCAGCAGCCCTAACAGTTCACCCCTCCACTTT
>TRBD2|TRBJ2-7|once|TRBV5-8
CASSYSGRAYEQYF
TGTGCCAGCAGCTATAGCGGGAGGGCCTACGAGCAGTACTTC
>TRBD2|TRBJ2-3|-|TRBV7-9
CASSPALAVWISTDTQYF
TGTGCCAGCAGCCCGGCTCTAGCGGTTTGGATTAGCACAGATACGCAGTATTTT
>TRBD1|TRBJ2-1|-|TRBV2
CASRSGTGGTNEQFF
TGTGCCAGCCGTTCCGGGACAGGGGGTACCAATGAGCAGTTCTTC
>TRBD2|TRBJ2-7|-|TRBV6-2/TRBV6-3
CASSDASSGSYEQYF
TGTGCCAGCAGCGACGCTTCTAGCGGGAGTTACGAGCAGTACTTC
>-|TRBJ2-3|once|TRBV3-1/TRBV3-2
CASSQRIYGDTQYF
TGTGCCAGCAGCCAAAGAATTTACGGTGATACGCAGTATTTT
>-|TRBJ1-3|-|TRBV3-1/TRBV3-2
CASSPEANSGNTIYF
TGTGCCAGCAGCCCCGAGGCGAACTCTGGAAACACCATATATTTT
>-|TRBJ1-1|-|TRBV20-1
CSASGGATEAFF
TGCAGTGCTAGTGGAGGCGCCACTGAAGCTTTCTTT
>-|TRBJ1-2|-|TRBV7-8
CASSVTTRGVGYGYTF
TGTGCCAGCAGCGTCACCACGCGGGGGGTCGGCTATGGCTACACCTTC
>-|TRBJ2-7|-|TRBV7-9
CASSPSRVSYEQYF
TGTGCCAGCAGCCCTTCCAGGGTCTCCTACGAGCAGTACTTC
>TRBD1|TRBJ1-5|-|TRBV19
CASRDRAGQPQHF
TGTGCCAGCCGGGACAGGGCTGGTCAGCCCCAGCATTTT
>-|TRBJ1-5|-|TRBV7-8
CASRQGQTGGPQHF
TGTGCCAGCAGACAAGGACAGACGGGGGGGCCCCAGCATTTT
>TRBD1|TRBJ1-4|-|TRBV7-9
CASSPSDRAAPEKLFF
TGTGCCAGCAGCCCGTCGGACAGGGCCGCCCCTGAAAAACTGTTTTTT
>TRBD1|TRBJ1-5|-|TRBV5-1
CASSLGQGVNQPQHF
TGCGCCAGCAGCTTGGGACAGGGGGTGAATCAGCCCCAGCATTTT
>-|TRBJ1-1|-|TRBV7-8
CASSLDGGVGEAFF
TGTGCCAGCAGCCTAGATGGGGGGGTGGGTGAAGCTTTCTTT
>-|TRBJ1-2|few|TRBV19
CASSKGSHYGYTF
TGTGCCAGTAGTAAGGGGTCCCACTATGGCTACACCTTC
>TRBD2|TRBJ2-6|-|TRBV5-5
CASSTGLAGVAGANVLTF
TGTGCCAGCAGCACGGGACTAGCGGGAGTAGCGGGGGCCAACGTCCTGACTTTC
>-|TRBJ1-2|-|TRBV2
CASSESREIYGYTF
TGTGCCAGCAGTGAATCCAGGGAAATTTATGGCTACACCTTC
>TRBD1|TRBJ1-5|-|TRBV6-1
CASSESGGNQPQHF
TGTGCCAGCAGTGAGTCAGGGGGGAATCAGCCCCAGCATTTT
>-|TRBJ1-5|few|TRBV7-9
CASSPFGGSNQPQHF
TGTGCCAGCAGCCCCTTCGGCGGAAGCAATCAGCCCCAGCATTTT
>TRBD2|TRBJ2-3|once|TRBV10-3
CAISGTSGRTDTQYF
TGTGCCATCAGTGGGACTAGCGGGAGGACAGATACGCAGTATTTT
>-|TRBJ1-5|-|TRBV3-1/TRBV3-2
CASSQGHSQGRSNQPQHF
TGTGCCAGCAGCCAAGGACACTCACAGGGTCGTAGCAATCAGCCCCAGCATTTT
>-|TRBJ2-2|once|TRBV12-3/TRBV12-4
CASSLGGGELFF
TGTGCCAGCAGTCTCGGAGGCGGGGAGCTGTTTTTT
>TRBD2|TRBJ2-1|-|TRBV6-1
CASSEENSGSSEQFF
TGTGCCAGCAGTGAAGAAAATAGCGGGAGCAGTGAGCAGTTCTTC
>-|TRBJ2-1|-|TRBV7-3
CASSLNTGAYNEQFF
TGTGCCAGCAGCTTAAATACCGGAGCCTACAATGAGCAGTTCTTC
>TRBD2|TRBJ2-4|-|TRBV19
CASSEASGGIQYF
TGTGCCAGTAGTGAGGCTAGCGGTGGCATTCAGTACTTC
>-|TRBJ2-1|-|TRBV3-1/TRBV3-2
CASSFRVGEQFF
TGTGCCAGCAGCTTCCGGGTTGGGGAGCAGTTCTTC
>TRBD1|TRBJ2-4|-|TRBV19
CASAPGGATKNIQYF
TGTGCCAGTGCCCCAGGGGGCGCGACCAAAAACATTCAGTACTTC